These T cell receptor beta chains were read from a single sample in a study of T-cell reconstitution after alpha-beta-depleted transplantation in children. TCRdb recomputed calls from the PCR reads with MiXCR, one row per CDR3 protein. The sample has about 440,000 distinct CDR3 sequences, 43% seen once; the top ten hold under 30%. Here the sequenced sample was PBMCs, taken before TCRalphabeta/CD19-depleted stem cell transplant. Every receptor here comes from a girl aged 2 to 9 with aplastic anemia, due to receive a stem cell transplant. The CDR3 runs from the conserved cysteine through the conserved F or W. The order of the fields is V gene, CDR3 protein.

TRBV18,CASSPGSTGWYGYTF
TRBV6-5,CASSYNSRGPGQFF
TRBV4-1,CASSQGQLVSGVNVLTF
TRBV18,CASSPGAGEQYF
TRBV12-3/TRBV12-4,CASSWGNSPLHF
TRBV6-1,CASRPRGDGYSNQPQHF
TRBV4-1,CASSQGVYGETQYF
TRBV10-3,CAISESLGGSFYNEQFF
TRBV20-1,CSARHPSGRNYEQYF
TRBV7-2,CASSSTVAGELFF
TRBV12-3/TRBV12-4,CASSYKYEQFF
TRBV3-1,CASSPDRAYEQYF
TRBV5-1,CASSLPGNNEQFF
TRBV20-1,CSAKSTQRNTEAFF
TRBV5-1,CASSLGTSGSYEQYF
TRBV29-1,CSVVRETQYF
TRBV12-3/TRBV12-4,CASSLAQNRGLAGGYEQYF
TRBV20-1,CSASGRDTDTQYF
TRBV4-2,CASSQAGGLNSYEQYF
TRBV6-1,CASGFTGSTEAFF
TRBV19,CASSKPGTLRLQETQYF
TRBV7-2,CASSAGQGTEAFF
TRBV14,CASSHPTGSTDTQYF
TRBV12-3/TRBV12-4,CASSFITSNYGYTF
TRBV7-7,CASSLSPGTTSTDTQYF
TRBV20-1,CSAGDDNQPQHF
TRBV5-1,CASSEPGHEQFF
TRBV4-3,CASSQDRGWNQPQHF
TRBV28,CASSLTQSMNTEAFF
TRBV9,CASSVASRDTQYF
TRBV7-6,CASSAGTGISGANVLTF
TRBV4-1,CASSQVGSDTQYF
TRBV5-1,CASSFPWCVQGGGENQPQHF
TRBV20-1,CSASIQGRDWDEQFF
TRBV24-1,CATSDSVVPLDTQYF
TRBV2,CASSEALRGPGDTQYF
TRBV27,CASSHLSTDTQYF
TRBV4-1,CASSQEFRSGASTDTQYF
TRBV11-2,CGAAGGSYNEQFF
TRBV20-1,CSADSYGYTF
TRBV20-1,CSARGSGTSAGELFF
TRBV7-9,CASRTRDRGIWDTQYF
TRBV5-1,CASSGGLGLAGYEQYF
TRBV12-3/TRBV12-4,CASSLLLARSYEQYF
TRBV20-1,CSARDGTSGPEQYF
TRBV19,CASSVARTPLYNEQFF
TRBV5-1,CASSLSGVNQPQHF
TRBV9,CASSPQRTSGVLDTQYF
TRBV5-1,CASSLVREGGELFF
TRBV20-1,CSASKTIYEQYF
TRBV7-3,CASSPPTSGGRTNNEQFF